These 22 T cell receptor beta chains came from one sample sequenced in a study of Ad26.COV2.S vaccination and SARS-CoV-2 variants (TCRdb year 2021). Receptors were amplified or captured by the immunoSEQ multiplex PCR assay. TCRdb re-hosts the immuneACCESS table, in-frame sequences only. Its copies lack some clones; in the studies checked, an unresolved V gene accounts for under half of them, and the cause for the rest is not known. This sample is represented by approximately 350,000 clones; 83% of them were singletons. Of the sample, roughly 7.4% falls within the top ten clones. In the paper's terms, the treatment or condition label means: roughly 18 received Ad26.COV2.S at low or high dose, single or two shots; several received placebo; per-sample allocation not given. For vaccine and placebo recipients, the sequenced repertoires came from samples collected on day 63 after the first injection.

Sequences were derived from peripheral blood, sampled in a trial of Ad26.COV2.S vaccine versus placebo. These receptors were taken from a person between 18 and 65 years old who received the Ad26.COV2.S COVID-19 vaccine or a placebo.

This clone was counted once. The chain couples TRBV27 to TRBJ1-5, with unresolved D. Between the trimmed V and J ends, which lost 2 bases and 3 bases, there was a span of 8 bases. The CDR3 is 14 residues long. The germline gives CDR1 MNHEY, CDR2 SMNVEV (reference sequence). CDR3 amino acids: CASSLRQHNQPQHF. In DNA form, the CDR3 reads TGTGCCAGCAGTTTAAGGCAGCACAATCAGCCCCAGCATTTT.

The genes are TRBV3-1 (or the pseudogene TRBV3-2) and TRBJ2-3; no clear D gene. This CDR3 region has 15 residues. Germline V lookup: CDR1 LGHDT, CDR2 YNNKEL (reference sequence). The V and J ends lost 1 base and 5 bases respectively, with 13 bases between them. CDR3 DNA: TGTGCCAGCAGCCAAGGGGGTCCGCTGGGAGATACGCAGTATTTT. Translated, it gives CASSQGGPLGDTQYF.

The sample holds a few counts of this clone. V gene TRBV5-4 combines with J gene TRBJ1-2, with 7 bases identical to TRBD1. CDR3 length: 13 residues. Germline loops: CDR1 SGHNT, CDR2 YYREEE (reference sequence). Trimming removed 5 bases from V and 7 bases from J; junction bases left unmatched: 8. Here the CDR3 reads CASSGEGAGGYTF. The CDR3 DNA sequence: TGTGCCAGCAGTGGGGAGGGGGCAGGTGGCTACACCTTC. Full variable domain (remainder filled in from reference TRBV5-4 and TRBJ1-2): ETGVTQSPTHLIKTRGQQVTLRCSSQSGHNTVSWYQQALGQGPQFIFQYYREEENGRGNFPPRFSGLQFPNYSSELNVNALELDDSALYLCASSGEGAGGYTFGSGTRLTVV.

This sequence joins TRBV7-6 and TRBJ1-1; D is uncertain. CDR3 length equals 14 residues. Germline V gene lookup returns CDR1 SGHVS and CDR2 FNYEAQ. V was trimmed by 2 bases and J by 3 bases, leaving 10 bases between them. The CDR3: CASSLLRRDTEAFF. CDR3 sequence (DNA): TGTGCCAGCAGCTTATTAAGGCGGGACACTGAAGCTTTCTTT. The whole variable domain, remainder taken from reference TRBV7-6 and TRBJ1-1, is GAGVSQSPRYKVTKRGQDVALRCDPISGHVSLYWYRQALGQGPEFLTYFNYEAQQDKSGLPNDRFSAERPEGSISTLTIQRTEQRDSAMYRCASSLLRRDTEAFFGQGTRLTVV.

The chain joins TRBV6-5 to TRBJ2-5; 9 positions agree with TRBD2. V lost 6 bases to trimming and J lost 4 bases; unmatched junction nucleotides: 3. The CDR3 extends over 13 amino acids. The germline V gene encodes CDR1 MNHEY and CDR2 SVGAGI. The CDR3 DNA is TGTGCCAGCAGCTCTAGCGGGGCAGAGACCCAGTACTTC. It translates to CASSSSGAETQYF.

The chain joins TRBV7-9 to TRBJ1-1; D not resolved. This CDR3 has 14 amino acids. Germline V gene lookup returns CDR1 SEHNR and CDR2 FQNEAQ (reference sequence). Deletions cut 5 bases from V and 3 bases from J, with 13 bases between. The DNA for the CDR3 is TGTGCCAGCAGCCCCTGGGGAGGGTACACTGAAGCTTTCTTT. Translation: CASSPWGGYTEAFF.

V gene TRBV4-1 combines with J gene TRBJ1-2, with D unclear. The CDR3 has 14 residues. V was pared by 4 bases and J by 8 bases, with 17 bases between. From germline, CDR1 is MGHRA and CDR2 YSYEKL. CDR3 nucleotides: TGCGCCAGCAGCCTCCGGACTCTGCCTGGGGGCTACACCTTC. This translates into CASSLRTLPGGYTF.

The chain uses TRBV18 and TRBJ1-4, with a weak D call TRBD1 (6 bases). The CDR3 consists of 15 residues. CDR1 is KGHSH, CDR2 LQKENI, per germline. V lost 1 base, J lost 6 bases, and 12 bases lay in between. The CDR3 region is CASSPLGGQDEKLFF. DNA of the CDR3: TGTGCCAGCTCACCACTCGGGGGGCAGGATGAAAAACTGTTTTTT.

This clone was found once. The chain employs TRBV7-9 and TRBJ2-3; tentatively, D is TRBD2 (6 bases). Germline-derived CDR1 and CDR2 are SEHNR and FQNEAQ (reference sequence). This CDR3 has 15 residues. Trimming took off 4 bases at V and 3 bases at J, with 14 bases between the two ends. Here the CDR3 reads CASSSLAVPTDTQYF. As DNA, the CDR3 is TGTGCCAGCAGCTCCTTAGCGGTACCTACAGATACGCAGTATTTT. The full variable domain, rest sourced from reference TRBV7-9 and TRBJ2-3, is DTGVSQNPRHKITKRGQNVTFRCDPISEHNRLYWYRQTLGQGPEFLTYFQNEAQLEKSRLLSDRFSAERPKGSFSTLEIQRTEQGDSAMYLCASSSLAVPTDTQYFGPGTRLTVL.

The chain links TRBV7-6 to TRBJ2-1; TRBD2 might be the D (6 bases). The CDR3 sequence is 13 residues long. Germline V gene sequence: CDR1 SGHVS, CDR2 FNYEAQ. V lost 8 bases to trimming and J lost 9 bases, with 17 bases between them. CDR3 sequence reads: CASALAPGVEQFF. The CDR3 bases are TGTGCCAGCGCCCTTGCCCCGGGGGTTGAGCAGTTCTTC.

V and J are TRBV19 and TRBJ2-7, with 9 nucleotides matching TRBD1. The CDR3 covers 13 residues. After removal of 5 bases from V and 6 bases from J, the junction contained 5 bases not matched to a gene. The germline CDR1 and CDR2 sequences are LNHDA and SQIVND (reference sequence). The CDR3 bases are TGTGCCAGTAGTCCCGGGACAGGGATCGAGCAGTACTTC. Translated: CASSPGTGIEQYF.

V gene TRBV5-4 combines with J gene TRBJ1-6, with D perhaps TRBD1 (5 bases). Germline values: CDR1 SGHNT, CDR2 YYREEE (reference sequence). V lost 9 bases to trimming and J lost 0 bases, with 7 bases between them. The CDR3 consists of 13 residues. This CDR3 reads CAIGGSYNSPLHF. The CDR3 DNA sequence: TGTGCCATTGGGGGCTCCTATAATTCACCCCTCCACTTT.

The gene calls are TRBV3-1 (or the pseudogene TRBV3-2) and TRBJ2-5, with D maybe TRBD1 (6 bases). The length of the CDR3 is 14 residues. The germline gives CDR1 LGHDT, CDR2 YNNKEL (reference sequence). The V and J ends lost 1 base and 3 bases respectively, with 9 bases between them. The CDR3 loop reads CASSQARGKETQYF. The CDR3 DNA follows: TGTGCCAGCAGCCAAGCAAGGGGGAAAGAGACCCAGTACTTC.

J is TRBJ2-5 and V is TRBV7-2; 7 nucleotides match TRBD1. The J segment lost 7 bases and the V segment lost 5 bases, leaving 16 bases of the junction unmatched. CDR3 length: 16 amino acids. Germline loops: CDR1 SGHTA, CDR2 FQGNSA. The chain's CDR3 is CASSPRGLAGLGTQYF. In nucleotides, the CDR3 is TGTGCCAGCAGCCCTAGGGGGCTAGCCGGGCTAGGGACCCAGTACTTC.

The chain recombines TRBV18 with TRBJ1-1; TRBD1 agrees at 8 bases. Trimming at V came to 3 bases and at J to 1 base, leaving 7 bases not matched to a gene. Germline V gene data show CDR1 as KGHSH and CDR2 as LQKENI. This CDR3 has 16 amino acids. CDR3 sequence: CASSPMGTGSNTEAFF. CDR3 bases: TGTGCCAGCTCACCTATGGGGACAGGATCGAACACTGAAGCTTTCTTT.

The chain links TRBV4-1 to TRBJ2-1, with 7 bases aligning to TRBD2. V shed 4 bases, J shed 6 bases, and the junction held 12 bases outside the gene matches. Germline-derived CDR1 and CDR2 are MGHRA and YSYEKL. The CDR3 is 16 amino acids. CDR3 nucleotides: TGCGCCAGCAGCCCTCGGAAAGCGGGAACGTCCAATGAGCAGTTCTTC. This encodes CASSPRKAGTSNEQFF.

The chain couples TRBV6-6 to TRBJ1-1; D is undetermined. CDR1 MNHNY and CDR2 SVGAGI come from the germline V gene (reference sequence). This CDR3 has 10 residues. Trimming stripped 4 bases from V and 9 bases from J, with 6 bases between. In DNA form, the CDR3 reads TGTGCCAGCAGTTCCCGCCAAGCTTTCTTT. Translated: CASSSRQAFF.

This chain uses TRBV19 with TRBJ1-4, with D unresolved. Trimming removed 5 bases from V and 8 bases from J, with 15 bases in between. The CDR3 is 14 amino acids. Germline V lookup: CDR1 LNHDA, CDR2 SQIVND (reference sequence). CDR3 residues: CASSRQAIGEKLFF. The CDR3 coding sequence is TGTGCCAGTAGTCGCCAGGCTATTGGGGAAAAACTGTTTTTT. The full variable domain, in which reference TRBV19 and TRBJ1-4 provide the parts outside the CDR3, is DGGITQSPKYLFRKEGQNVTLSCEQNLNHDAMYWYRQDPGQGLRLIYYSQIVNDFQKGDIAEGYSVSREKKESFPLTVTSAQKNPTAFYLCASSRQAIGEKLFFGSGTQLSVL.

This clone was observed a few times. The chain combines TRBV2 with TRBJ2-2; D possibly corresponds to TRBD2 (6 bases). The CDR3 spans 15 residues. Germline V gene lookup returns CDR1 SNHLY and CDR2 FYNNEI. V was pared by 8 bases and J by 2 bases, with 15 bases between. CDR3 nucleotide sequence: TGTGCCAGCGGGGACGGGAGAAGTAACACCGGGGAGCTGTTTTTT. Translation: CASGDGRSNTGELFF.

The V gene is TRBV10-3, the J gene TRBJ1-5; no definite D call. CDR1 and CDR2 from the germline V gene are ENHRY and SYGVKD. The CDR3 runs to 14 residues. The germline V and J ends were trimmed by 0 bases and 4 bases, with 7 bases remaining between them. The DNA for the CDR3 is TGTGCCATCAGTGAGTCGGCGGTGAATCAGCCCCAGCATTTT. Translated: CAISESAVNQPQHF.

This chain links TRBV13 with TRBJ2-5; TRBD1 might be the D (6 bases). Trimming pared 3 bases from V and 2 bases from J, leaving 13 bases between. The CDR3 consists of 15 residues. The germline gives CDR1 PRHDT, CDR2 FYEKMQ (reference sequence). CDR3 protein: CASSFPGTPQETQYF. The CDR3 DNA is TGTGCCAGCAGCTTTCCCGGGACACCACAAGAGACCCAGTACTTC.

This clone appeared once. V and J are TRBV19 and TRBJ1-1; 7 positions agree with TRBD1. V lost 4 bases to trimming and J lost 0 bases; unmatched junction nucleotides: 5. The CDR3 loop spans 15 amino acids. CDR1 is LNHDA and CDR2 is SQIVND in the germline V gene (reference sequence). The CDR3 is CASSRQTGVNTEAFF. In DNA, the CDR3 is TGTGCCAGTAGTAGGCAAACAGGGGTGAACACTGAAGCTTTCTTT.